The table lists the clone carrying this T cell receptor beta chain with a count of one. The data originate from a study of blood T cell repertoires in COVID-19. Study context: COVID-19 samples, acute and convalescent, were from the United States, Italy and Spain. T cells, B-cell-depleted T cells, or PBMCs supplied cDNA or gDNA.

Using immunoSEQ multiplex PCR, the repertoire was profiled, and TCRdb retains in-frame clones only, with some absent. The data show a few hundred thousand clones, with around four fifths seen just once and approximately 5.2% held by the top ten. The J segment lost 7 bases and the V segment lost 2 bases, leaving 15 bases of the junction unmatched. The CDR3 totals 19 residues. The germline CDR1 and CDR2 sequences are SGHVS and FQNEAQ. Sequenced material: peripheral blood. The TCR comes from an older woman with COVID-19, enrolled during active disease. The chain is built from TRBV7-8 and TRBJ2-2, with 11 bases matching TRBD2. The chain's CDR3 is CASSLLSQRVAGGLGELFF. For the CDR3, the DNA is TGTGCCAGCAGCTTACTTAGTCAACGGGTAGCGGGAGGGCTCGGGGAGCTGTTTTTT.